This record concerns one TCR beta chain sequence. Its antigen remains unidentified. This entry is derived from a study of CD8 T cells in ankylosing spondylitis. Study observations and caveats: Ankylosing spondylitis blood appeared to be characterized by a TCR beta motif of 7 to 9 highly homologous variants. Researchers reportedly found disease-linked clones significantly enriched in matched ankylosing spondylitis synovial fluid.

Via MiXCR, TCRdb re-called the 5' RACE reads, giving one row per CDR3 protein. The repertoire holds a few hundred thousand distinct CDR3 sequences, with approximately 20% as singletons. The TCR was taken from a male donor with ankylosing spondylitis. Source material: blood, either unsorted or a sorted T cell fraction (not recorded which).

CDR3 bases: TGCGCCAGCAGCTTGGGACAAGAAATGGGTACGCAGTATTTT. Its protein product is CASSLGQEMGTQYF. The gene calls are TRBV5-1 and TRBJ2-3; D uncertain. Germline V gene sequence: CDR1 SGHRS, CDR2 YFSETQ. The CDR3 has 14 amino acids. V shed 0 bases and J shed 8 bases, with 13 bases lying between them.